The text below deals with one T cell receptor (beta chain). The antigen remains unidentified. The data stem from a study of T cell repertoires and HLA-DP antigens. The overall study: Transduced HeLa cells presented HLA-DP to CD4+ T cells.

Purity of the untouched CD4+ T cells was about 98%. The assay was immunoSEQ multiplex PCR, and TCRdb's table has in-frame clones only and misses some. The data contain some 110,000 clones, over 90% of them singletons. Study observations and caveats: Pre-culture clonality, 0.03 to 0.045, was far below sorted CD137+ clonality of 0.3 to 0.45. Average cumulative frequency of previously undetected clones was over 30% against one allele and less than 60% against the other.

The V end was cut by 3 bases, the J end by 3 bases, with 6 bases between. The CDR3 extends over 13 amino acids. CDR1 and CDR2 from the germline V gene are MNHNS and SASEGT. This sequence was found in a young woman in good health and CMV-seronegative. This chain uses TRBV6-1 with TRBJ1-5, with unresolved D. Specimen: CD4+ T cells from PBMCs. CDR3 sequence: CASSDWANQPQHF. The DNA for the CDR3 is TGTGCCAGCAGTGATTGGGCCAATCAGCCCCAGCATTTT.